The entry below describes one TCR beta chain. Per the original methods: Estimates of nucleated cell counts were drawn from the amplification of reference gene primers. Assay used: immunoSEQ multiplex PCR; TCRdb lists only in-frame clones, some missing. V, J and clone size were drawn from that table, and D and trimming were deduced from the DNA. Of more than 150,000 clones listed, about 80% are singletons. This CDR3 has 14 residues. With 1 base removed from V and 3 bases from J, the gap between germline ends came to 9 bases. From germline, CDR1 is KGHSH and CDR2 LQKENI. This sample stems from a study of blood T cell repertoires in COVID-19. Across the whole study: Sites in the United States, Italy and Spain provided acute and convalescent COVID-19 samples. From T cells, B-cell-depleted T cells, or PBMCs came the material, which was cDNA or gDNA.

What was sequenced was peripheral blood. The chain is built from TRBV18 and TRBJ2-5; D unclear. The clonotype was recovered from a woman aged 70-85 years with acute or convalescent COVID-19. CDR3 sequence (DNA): TGTGCCAGCTCACCACTACGGGTTGAAGAGACCCAGTACTTC. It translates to CASSPLRVEETQYF.